This T cell receptor beta chain emerged from a study of T cell repertoires in cytomegalovirus infection. Overall study: Carrying CMV and the relevant HLA type showed in public TCR beta signatures. Whole-study results and caveats: Summed frequency of public TCR beta families distinguished CMV carriers with the relevant HLA.

This clonotype appeared a few times. Its antigen remains unidentified. TCRdb processed the reads anew with MiXCR; each CDR3 protein has one entry. The table shows approximately 990,000 distinct CDR3 sequences, with 31% occurring only once. CDR3 length: 15 amino acids. The ends lost 6 bases at V and 5 bases at J; junction bases unmatched: 6. Looked up from germline, CDR1 is MNHNY and CDR2 is SVGAGI (reference sequence). Sequencing used cultured CD8+ T cells from PBMCs, obtained from culture after CMV antigen stimulation. The TCR comes from a human donor in good health (CMV status not recorded). Some clones in this sample may be carry-over from other donors' samples. The gene calls are TRBV6-6 and TRBJ1-5; 11 nucleotides align to TRBD1. CDR3 loop: CASRRDRGKDQPQHF. The CDR3 nucleotides read TGTGCCAGCAGAAGGGACAGGGGGAAGGATCAGCCCCAGCATTTT.